The 25 T cell receptor beta chains given below trace back to one sample, sequenced in a study of neurological immune-mediated disorders. Described time point: longitudinal time-point 1 (baseline). TCRdb recomputed calls from the 5' RACE reads with MiXCR, one row per CDR3 protein. The repertoire holds 55,000 to 80,000 distinct CDR3 sequences, with about 13% as singletons. Sequencing used PBMCs. Receptors were obtained from a female donor with HTLV-1-associated myelopathy (HAM/TSP).

This clonotype was picked up a small number of times. The J gene is TRBJ2-7, the V gene TRBV6-1, with TRBD1 as a possible D gene (6 bases). Germline V gene lookup returns CDR1 MNHNS and CDR2 SASEGT. Trimming took 6 bases from V and 1 from J, leaving 13 bases between them. This CDR3 region has 14 residues. CDR3 in amino acids: CASRSTGRSYEQYF. The CDR3 DNA reads TGTGCCAGCAGGTCCACAGGGAGATCCTACGAGCAGTACTTC.

This clonotype has a handful of counts. The genes are TRBV20-1 and TRBJ2-7, with D uncertain. The CDR3 loop spans 10 amino acids. Between the trimmed V and J ends, which lost 6 bases and 0 bases, there was a span of 3 bases. Germline V gives CDR1 DFQATT, CDR2 SNEGSKA (reference sequence). The CDR3 loop is CSAISYEQYF. CDR3 sequence (DNA): TGCAGTGCCATCTCCTACGAGCAGTACTTC.

In its sample, this clonotype was seen many times. This chain joins TRBV10-3 and TRBJ1-4; 8 bases line up with TRBD1. The CDR3 length is 15 residues. Germline CDR1 and CDR2: ENHRY and SYGVKD. V was pared by 0 bases and J by 7 bases, with 4 bases of the junction left unmatched. Written as DNA, the CDR3 is TGTGCCATCAGTGAGTCGACCAGGGGGCGTGAAAAACTGTTTTTT. It specifies CAISESTRGREKLFF.

This clonotype was counted at least ten times. This chain uses TRBV10-3 with TRBJ2-7; a weak D match, TRBD1 (6 bases). The germline gives CDR1 ENHRY, CDR2 SYGVKD. Trimming took off 6 bases at V and 6 bases at J, with 18 bases between the two ends. The CDR3 contains 14 residues. The CDR3 region is CAIRFGQFQGEQYF. CDR3 sequence (DNA): TGTGCCATCAGATTCGGACAGTTCCAGGGCGAGCAGTACTTC.

The chain employs TRBV28 and TRBJ2-7; D remains ambiguous. The CDR3 is 11 amino acids. Germline V gene sequence: CDR1 MDHEN, CDR2 SYDVKM. V was shortened by 7 bases and J by 2 bases, with 6 bases between the two germline ends. CDR3 in amino acids: CASTHTYEQYF. CDR3 coding DNA: TGTGCCAGCACGCACACCTACGAGCAGTACTTC.

This clonotype was detected ten times or more. The chain joins TRBV21-1 to TRBJ2-7; TRBD1, the D gene given by the table, was not confirmed from the DNA. TRBV21-1 is deemed a pseudogene. This CDR3 region has 13 residues. The CDR3 is CARGQGGRYEQYF. The CDR3 nucleotides read TGTGCCAGAGGGCAGGGGGGACGCTACGAGCAGTACTTC.

This clonotype was detected many times. J is TRBJ2-3 and V is TRBV5-1; 8 nucleotides agree with TRBD1. The trim removed 5 bases at V and 2 bases at J, leaving 7 bases unmatched. CDR3 length: 15 amino acids. Germline V gene data show CDR1 as SGHRS and CDR2 as YFSETQ. The CDR3 sequence is CASRATGDPTDTQYF. CDR3 nucleotide sequence: TGCGCCAGCAGGGCGACAGGGGACCCCACAGATACGCAGTATTTT.

This clonotype was recorded at least ten times. This chain uses TRBV12-3 or TRBV12-4 with TRBJ2-1; the match to TRBD1 covers 7 bases. This CDR3 is 15 amino acids long. J gave up 2 bases and V 7 bases, and 8 bases lay outside the gene matches. The CDR3 sequence: CASTETGRPYNEQFF. In DNA form, the CDR3 reads TGTGCCAGCACGGAGACAGGGCGACCCTACAATGAGCAGTTCTTC.

In this sample, this clonotype turned up many times. V is TRBV2 and J is TRBJ2-7, with 9 bases matching TRBD1. This CDR3 comprises 14 residues. The germline V gene has CDR1 SNHLY and CDR2 FYNNEI. Losses at the gene ends were 1 base for V and 2 bases for J; bases not matched to a gene: 0. CDR3 amino acids: CASSEGTGAYEQYF. The CDR3, as DNA: TGTGCCAGCAGTGAAGGGACAGGGGCCTACGAGCAGTACTTC.

This clonotype was seen more than once but under ten times. The chain carries TRBV10-1 and TRBJ2-3; 9 nucleotides line up with TRBD2. The germline gives CDR1 WNHNN, CDR2 SYGVQD (reference sequence). This CDR3 has 17 amino acids. J was trimmed by 1 base and V by 4 bases; bases with no gene match: 9. The DNA of the CDR3 is TGCGCCAGCAGTGCGGGAGAGCGGGGGGAGCGCACAGATACGCAGTATTTT. Amino acid sequence: CASSAGERGERTDTQYF.

This clonotype was seen ten or more times. This sequence joins TRBV12-3 or TRBV12-4 and TRBJ2-7; 7 bases are a match to TRBD1. This CDR3 has 13 residues. J was trimmed by 2 bases and V by 7 bases; bases with no gene match: 5. The CDR3 sequence: CASTRGLPYEQYF. The CDR3 nucleotides read TGTGCCAGCACAAGGGGGCTACCCTACGAGCAGTACTTC.

This clonotype was observed many times. The genes are TRBV5-1 and TRBJ1-2, with 8 bases aligning to TRBD1. In germline, CDR1 is SGHRS, CDR2 YFSETQ. Trimming cost V 0 bases and J 0 bases; bases outside gene matches: 1. The CDR3 has 15 residues. The CDR3 DNA sequence: TGCGCCAGCAGCTTGGGGGACAGGACTAACTATGGCTACACCTTC. Translating it yields CASSLGDRTNYGYTF.

There are many counts of this clonotype. This sequence joins TRBV28 and TRBJ2-1; 8 bases align to TRBD2. This CDR3 has 14 residues. Trimming took 6 bases from V and 3 from J; bases not matched to a gene: 4. Germline lookup yields CDR1 MDHEN and CDR2 SYDVKM. The CDR3 coding sequence is TGTGCCAGCAGACCCCGGGGGGGCTACAATGAGCAGTTCTTC. As protein: CASRPRGGYNEQFF.

This clonotype was seen many times. The V call is TRBV4-1, the J call TRBJ2-3; 8 bases match TRBD1. The germline gives CDR1 MGHRA, CDR2 YSYEKL. The CDR3 length is 14 residues. V trimming: 2 bases; J trimming: 4 bases; junction bases outside the gene matches: 2. As DNA, the CDR3 is TGCGCCAGCAGCCAATTGACAGGGGCAGATACGCAGTATTTT. Translation gives CASSQLTGADTQYF.

This clonotype has a count of ten or more. The rearrangement links TRBV28 to TRBJ2-2; 8 bases fit TRBD2. In germline, CDR1 is MDHEN, CDR2 SYDVKM. CDR3 length: 18 residues. V shed 3 bases, J shed 2 bases, and the junction held 11 bases outside the gene matches. The CDR3 is CASSFQNPGLANTGELFF. For the CDR3, the DNA is TGTGCCAGCAGTTTCCAAAATCCAGGACTAGCTAACACCGGGGAGCTGTTTTTT.

The chain carries TRBV6-6 and TRBJ1-5; TRBD1 matches at 8 bases. Per germline, CDR1 MNHNY and CDR2 SVGAGI (reference sequence). The V and J ends lost 6 bases and 6 bases, in that order; junction bases with no gene match: 19. The CDR3 consists of 18 residues. The CDR3 sequence: CASSPGFTSTGATQPQHF. In nucleotides, the CDR3 is TGTGCCAGCAGCCCTGGATTTACCTCGACAGGGGCCACTCAGCCCCAGCATTTT.

Ten or more counts support this clonotype. Germline and junction disagree at one end, which may indicate a read error. The chain employs TRBV20-1 and TRBJ2-3; 7 bases match TRBD2. Looked up from germline, CDR1 is DFQATT and CDR2 is SNEGSKA (reference sequence). The CDR3 is 11 amino acids. DNA of the CDR3: TGCAGTGCTAAATTAGGGCTAGCGGTAGATTTT. Amino acids: CSAKLGLAVDF.

The chain recombines TRBV18 with TRBJ2-7; the match to TRBD2 covers 7 bases. Germline V CDR1 and CDR2: KGHSH, LQKENI. The J segment lost 2 bases and the V segment lost 4 bases, leaving 8 bases of the junction unmatched. This CDR3 has 15 amino acids. CDR3: CASSLLGGGPYEQYF. The CDR3 DNA reads TGTGCCAGCTCACTCCTCGGCGGGGGTCCCTACGAGCAGTACTTC.

This clonotype has ten or more counts. The V gene is TRBV7-8, the J gene TRBJ2-2, with 8 bases matching TRBD1. This CDR3 is built from 14 residues. Germline V CDR1 and CDR2: SGHVS, FQNEAQ. J gave up 6 bases and V 5 bases, and 5 bases lay outside the gene matches. CDR3 amino acids: CASSARTGSGELFF. CDR3 DNA: TGTGCCAGCAGCGCACGGACAGGGTCCGGGGAGCTGTTTTTT.

This clonotype was counted many times. The V call is TRBV10-3, the J call TRBJ1-4; D is unresolved. The germline gives CDR1 ENHRY, CDR2 SYGVKD. This CDR3 is 15 amino acids long. The V gene lost 3 bases and the J gene lost 8 bases, with 16 bases spanning the gap. The CDR3 spells CAISDGQKGYEKLFF. CDR3 coding DNA: TGTGCCATCAGTGACGGGCAGAAGGGTTACGAAAAACTGTTTTTT.

The sample holds a few counts of this clonotype. The rearrangement joins TRBV5-1 to TRBJ2-1; 12 bases align to TRBD2. Germline V gives CDR1 SGHRS, CDR2 YFSETQ. Germline trimming cut 1 base from V and 10 bases from J; bases unmatched to any gene: 9. The CDR3 totals 16 residues. The CDR3, as DNA: TGCGCCAGCAGCTTGTCACCTAGCGGGGGGGCACGAGAGCAGTTCTTC. Translating gives CASSLSPSGGAREQFF.

This clonotype was seen many times. The rearrangement links TRBV2 to TRBJ2-1; TRBD1 aligns across 7 bases. In germline, CDR1 is SNHLY, CDR2 FYNNEI. This CDR3 is 14 amino acids long. Trimming removed 10 bases from V and 7 bases from J; junction bases left unmatched: 13. The CDR3 sequence is CATADRLEGNEQFF. The CDR3 coding sequence is TGTGCCACGGCGGACAGGCTTGAGGGTAATGAGCAGTTCTTC.

This clonotype was recorded many times. The rearrangement uses TRBV7-2 and TRBJ2-3; TRBD2 matches at 9 bases. In germline, CDR1 is SGHTA, CDR2 FQGNSA. Unmatched junction bases numbered 9, after V lost 1 base and J lost 1 base. This CDR3 has 18 residues. The CDR3 loop is CASSLVGGGAAGTDTQYF. DNA of the CDR3: TGTGCCAGCAGCTTAGTCGGCGGGGGGGCCGCCGGCACAGATACGCAGTATTTT.

This clonotype appeared a few times. The chain couples TRBV6-1 to TRBJ1-1, with D possibly being TRBD1 (5 bases). The CDR3 contains 14 residues. Trimming took off 3 bases at V and 3 bases at J, with 11 bases between the two ends. Germline V gives CDR1 MNHNS, CDR2 SASEGT. In nucleotides, the CDR3 is TGTGCCAGCAGTGATGGCAGGGCCTACACTGAAGCTTTCTTT. Amino acid sequence: CASSDGRAYTEAFF.

The table lists this clonotype with many counts. The J gene is TRBJ2-7, the V gene TRBV5-1; 9 bases fit TRBD1. This CDR3 is built from 15 residues. The J segment lost 2 bases and the V segment lost 4 bases, leaving 7 bases of the junction unmatched. Germline V lookup: CDR1 SGHRS, CDR2 YFSETQ. This CDR3 reads CASSPGTGPAYEQYF. The CDR3 DNA is TGCGCCAGCAGCCCCGGGACAGGGCCCGCCTACGAGCAGTACTTC.